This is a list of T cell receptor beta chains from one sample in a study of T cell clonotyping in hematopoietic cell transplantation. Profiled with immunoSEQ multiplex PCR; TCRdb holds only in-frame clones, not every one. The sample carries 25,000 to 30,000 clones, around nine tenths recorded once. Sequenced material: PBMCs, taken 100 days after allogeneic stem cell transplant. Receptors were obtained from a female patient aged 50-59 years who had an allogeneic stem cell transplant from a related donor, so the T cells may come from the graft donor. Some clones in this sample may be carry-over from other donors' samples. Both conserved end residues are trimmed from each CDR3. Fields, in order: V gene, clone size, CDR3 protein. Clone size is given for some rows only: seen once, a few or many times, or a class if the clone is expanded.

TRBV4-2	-	ASSPSPGIGTEAF
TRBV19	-	ASSPEPQDTQY
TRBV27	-	ASSRLAGNTDTQY
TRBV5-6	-	ASSLEAAGYSYEQY
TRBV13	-	ASSYITDTQY
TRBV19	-	ASSIDRRRGEQY
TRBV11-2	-	ASSSGQIYGYT
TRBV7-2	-	ASSLAVSYEQY
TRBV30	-	AWSVRSGGNANYGYT
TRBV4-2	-	ASSQAGWGDLNQPQH
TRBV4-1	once	ASSQEEGRTEAF
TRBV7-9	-	ASSLLDRMGKLF
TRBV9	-	ASSLSGQGANFEQF
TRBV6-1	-	ASNNRGNTEAF
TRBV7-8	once	ASSFLTPSGGETQY
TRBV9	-	ASSVGGAVGETQY
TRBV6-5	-	ASSSPTGAYEQY
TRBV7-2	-	ASSLVRLAGQETQY
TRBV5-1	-	ASSLVAFPGTDTQY
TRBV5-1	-	ASRDDRAGYT
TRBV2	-	ASRGDPGRQASNEKLF
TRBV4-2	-	ASSQDNGGLMTNQPQH
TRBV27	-	ASSLIGQGWNGYT
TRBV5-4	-	ASSRGSGGLTTDTQY
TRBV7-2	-	ASSLGASGGAPYEQY
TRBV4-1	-	ASSVPGTGNYGYT
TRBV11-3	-	ASSQDRTYGYT
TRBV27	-	ASSLEQGSSYEQY
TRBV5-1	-	ASSLETARGSPLH
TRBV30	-	AWSVRDRGPPLH
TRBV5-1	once	ASSLGRGPLHTDTQY
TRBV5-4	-	ASSLEPNTGELF
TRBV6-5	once	ASRAHQYNEQF
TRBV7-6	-	ASSPWQGYDYGYT
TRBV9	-	ASSLGGGTDTQY
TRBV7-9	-	ASSLPPNTEAF
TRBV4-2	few	ASSEDIGYEQY
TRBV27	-	ASSLQGAAGNTIY
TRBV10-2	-	ASTRLGTDLYEQY
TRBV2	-	AGQIVRDTQY
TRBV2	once	ASSETGGPPPYEQY
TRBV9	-	ASSVDYQHYNEQF
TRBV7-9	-	ASTPRFKETGELF
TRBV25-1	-	ASSAGGSEAF
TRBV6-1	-	ASSAPRGTGGNNEQF
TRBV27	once	ASSLALPNTEAF
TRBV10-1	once	ASSEGQGFAGAPDTQY
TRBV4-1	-	ASSQTLGQGNGYT
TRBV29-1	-	SASFSGNTIY
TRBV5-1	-	ASSPRGWTEAF
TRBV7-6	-	ASSLAGPPADEQY
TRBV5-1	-	ASTRGSGGTEAF
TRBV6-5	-	ASSLGTGSTNEKLF
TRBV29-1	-	SHGTPGNNEQF
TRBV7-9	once	ASTWGVRGTEAF